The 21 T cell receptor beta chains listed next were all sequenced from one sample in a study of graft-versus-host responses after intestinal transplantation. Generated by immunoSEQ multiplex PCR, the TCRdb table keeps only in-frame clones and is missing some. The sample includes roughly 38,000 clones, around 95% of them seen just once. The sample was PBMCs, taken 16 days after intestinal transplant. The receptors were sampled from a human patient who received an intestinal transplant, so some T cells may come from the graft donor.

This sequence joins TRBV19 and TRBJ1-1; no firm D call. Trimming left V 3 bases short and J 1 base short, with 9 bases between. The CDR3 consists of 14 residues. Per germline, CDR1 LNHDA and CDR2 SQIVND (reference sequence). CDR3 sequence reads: CASSIRMGNTEAFF. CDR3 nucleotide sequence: TGTGCCAGTAGTATTCGGATGGGGAACACTGAAGCTTTCTTT.

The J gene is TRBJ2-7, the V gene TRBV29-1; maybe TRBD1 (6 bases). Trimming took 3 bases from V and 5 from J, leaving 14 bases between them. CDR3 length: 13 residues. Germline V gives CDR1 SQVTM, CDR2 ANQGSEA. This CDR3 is CSVDPGGRDEQYF. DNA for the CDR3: TGCAGCGTTGATCCTGGGGGCAGGGACGAGCAGTACTTC.

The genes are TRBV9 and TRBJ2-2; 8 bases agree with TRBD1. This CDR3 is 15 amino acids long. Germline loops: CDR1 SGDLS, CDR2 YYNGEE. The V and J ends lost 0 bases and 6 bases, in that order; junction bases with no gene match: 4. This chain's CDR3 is CASSVGQGIAGELFF. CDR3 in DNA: TGTGCCAGCAGCGTAGGACAGGGGATAGCCGGGGAGCTGTTTTTT.

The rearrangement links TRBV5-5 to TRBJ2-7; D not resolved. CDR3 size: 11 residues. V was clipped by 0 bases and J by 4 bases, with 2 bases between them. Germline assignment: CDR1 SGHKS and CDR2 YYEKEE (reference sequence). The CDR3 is CASSLEYEQYF. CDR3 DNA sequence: TGTGCCAGCAGCTTGGAGTACGAGCAGTACTTC.

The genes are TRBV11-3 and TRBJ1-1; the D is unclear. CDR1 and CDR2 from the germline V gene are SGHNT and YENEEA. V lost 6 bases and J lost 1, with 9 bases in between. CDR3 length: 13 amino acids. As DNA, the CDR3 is TGTGCCAGCAGTTTACAGAGGAACACTGAAGCTTTCTTT. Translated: CASSLQRNTEAFF.

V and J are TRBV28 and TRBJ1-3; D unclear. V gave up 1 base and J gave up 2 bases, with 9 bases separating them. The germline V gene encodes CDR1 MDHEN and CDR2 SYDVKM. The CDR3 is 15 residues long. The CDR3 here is CASSLSSGTGNTIYF. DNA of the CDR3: TGTGCCAGCAGTTTATCGTCCGGGACTGGAAACACCATATATTTT.

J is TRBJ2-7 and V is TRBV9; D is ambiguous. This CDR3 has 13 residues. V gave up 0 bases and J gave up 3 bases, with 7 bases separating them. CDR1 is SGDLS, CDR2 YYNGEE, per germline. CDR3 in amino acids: CASSVGSSYEQYF. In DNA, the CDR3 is TGTGCCAGCAGCGTAGGATCCAGCTACGAGCAGTACTTC.

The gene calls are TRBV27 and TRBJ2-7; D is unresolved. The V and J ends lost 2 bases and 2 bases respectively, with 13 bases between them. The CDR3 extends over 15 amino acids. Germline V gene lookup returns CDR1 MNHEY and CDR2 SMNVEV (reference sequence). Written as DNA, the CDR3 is TGTGCCAGCAGTTTAGTCCCCTCTGAGGCCTACGAGCAGTACTTC. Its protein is CASSLVPSEAYEQYF.

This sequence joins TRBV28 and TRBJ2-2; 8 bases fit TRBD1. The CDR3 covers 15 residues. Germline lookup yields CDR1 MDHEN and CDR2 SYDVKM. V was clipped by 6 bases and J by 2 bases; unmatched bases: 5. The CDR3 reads CASSRTGSNTGELFF. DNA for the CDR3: TGTGCCAGCAGCAGGACAGGGAGTAACACCGGGGAGCTGTTTTTT.

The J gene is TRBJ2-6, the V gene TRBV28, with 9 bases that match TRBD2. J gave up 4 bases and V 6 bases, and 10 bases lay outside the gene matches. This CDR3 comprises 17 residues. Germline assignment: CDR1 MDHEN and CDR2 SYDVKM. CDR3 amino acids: CASRRPGLASGANVLTF. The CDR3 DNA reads TGTGCCAGCAGGAGACCGGGACTAGCATCCGGGGCCAACGTCCTGACTTTC. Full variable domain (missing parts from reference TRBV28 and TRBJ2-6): DVKVTQSSRYLVKRTGEKVFLECVQDMDHENMFWYRQDPGLGLRLIYFSYDVKMKEKGDIPEGYSVSREKKERFSLILESASTNQTSMYLCASRRPGLASGANVLTFGAGSRLTVL.

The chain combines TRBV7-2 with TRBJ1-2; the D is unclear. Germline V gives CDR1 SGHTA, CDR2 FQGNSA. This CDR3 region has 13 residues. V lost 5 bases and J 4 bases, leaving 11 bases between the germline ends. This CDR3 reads CASSPRGSYGYTF. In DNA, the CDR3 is TGTGCCAGCAGCCCCCGTGGGTCCTATGGCTACACCTTC.

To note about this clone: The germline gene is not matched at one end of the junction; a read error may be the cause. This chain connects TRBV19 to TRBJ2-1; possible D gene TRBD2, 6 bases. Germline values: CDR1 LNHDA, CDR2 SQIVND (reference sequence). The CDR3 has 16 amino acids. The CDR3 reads CACSIFPRGSYNEQFF. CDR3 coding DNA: TGTGCCTGTAGTATATTCCCACGGGGGTCCTACAATGAGCAGTTCTTC.

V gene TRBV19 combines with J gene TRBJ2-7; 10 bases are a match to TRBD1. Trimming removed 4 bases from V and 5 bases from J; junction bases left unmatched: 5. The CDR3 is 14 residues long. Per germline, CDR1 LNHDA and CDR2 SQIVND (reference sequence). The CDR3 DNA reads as TGTGCCAGTAGTACCCGGGACAGGGGTCACGAGCAGTACTTC. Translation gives CASSTRDRGHEQYF.

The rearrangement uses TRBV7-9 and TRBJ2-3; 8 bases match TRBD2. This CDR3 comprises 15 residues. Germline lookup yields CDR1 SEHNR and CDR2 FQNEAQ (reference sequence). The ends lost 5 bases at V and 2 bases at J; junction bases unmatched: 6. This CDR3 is CASSPREGDTDTQYF. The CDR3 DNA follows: TGTGCCAGCAGCCCCCGGGAGGGCGACACAGATACGCAGTATTTT.

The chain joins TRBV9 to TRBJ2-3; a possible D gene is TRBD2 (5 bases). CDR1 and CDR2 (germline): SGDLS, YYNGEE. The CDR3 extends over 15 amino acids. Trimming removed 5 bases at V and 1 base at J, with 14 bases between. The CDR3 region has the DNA TGTGCCAGCAGACGTAGTGAGGGAGGCACAGATACGCAGTATTTT. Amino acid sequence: CASRRSEGGTDTQYF. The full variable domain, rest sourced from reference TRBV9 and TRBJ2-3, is DSGVTQTPKHLITATGQRVTLRCSPRSGDLSVYWYQQSLDQGLQFLIQYYNGEERAKGNILERFSAQQFPDLHSELNLSSLELGDSALYFCASRRSEGGTDTQYFGPGTRLTVL.

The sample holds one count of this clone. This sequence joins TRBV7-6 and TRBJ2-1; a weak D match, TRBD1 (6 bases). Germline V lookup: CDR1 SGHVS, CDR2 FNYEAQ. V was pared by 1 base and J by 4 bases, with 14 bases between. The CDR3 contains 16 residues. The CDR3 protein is CASSLVDRPPYNEQFF. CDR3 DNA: TGTGCCAGCAGCTTAGTAGACAGGCCACCTTACAATGAGCAGTTCTTC.

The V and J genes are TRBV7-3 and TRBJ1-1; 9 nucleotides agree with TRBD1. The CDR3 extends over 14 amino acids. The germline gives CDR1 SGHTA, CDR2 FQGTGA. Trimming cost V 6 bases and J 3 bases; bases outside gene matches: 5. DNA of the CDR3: TGTGCCAGCAGACTACAGGGGGCCGACACTGAAGCTTTCTTT. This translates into CASRLQGADTEAFF.

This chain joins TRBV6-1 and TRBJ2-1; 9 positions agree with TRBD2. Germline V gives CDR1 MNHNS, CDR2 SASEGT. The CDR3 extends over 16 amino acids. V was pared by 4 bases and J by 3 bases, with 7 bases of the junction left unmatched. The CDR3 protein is CASSVIAGVVYNEQFF. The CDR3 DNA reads TGTGCCAGCAGTGTAATAGCGGGAGTGGTCTACAATGAGCAGTTCTTC.

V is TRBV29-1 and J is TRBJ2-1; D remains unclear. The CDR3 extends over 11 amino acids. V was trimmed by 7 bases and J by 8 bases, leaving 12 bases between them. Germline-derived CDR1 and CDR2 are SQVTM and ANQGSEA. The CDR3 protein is CSATIWDEQFF. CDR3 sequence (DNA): TGCAGCGCTACCATTTGGGATGAGCAGTTCTTC.

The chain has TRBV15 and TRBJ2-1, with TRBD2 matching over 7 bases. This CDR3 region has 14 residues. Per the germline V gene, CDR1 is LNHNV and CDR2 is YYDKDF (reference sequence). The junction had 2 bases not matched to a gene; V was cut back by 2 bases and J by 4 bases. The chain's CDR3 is CATSRKGGYNEQFF. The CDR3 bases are TGTGCCACCAGCAGAAAGGGAGGGTACAATGAGCAGTTCTTC.

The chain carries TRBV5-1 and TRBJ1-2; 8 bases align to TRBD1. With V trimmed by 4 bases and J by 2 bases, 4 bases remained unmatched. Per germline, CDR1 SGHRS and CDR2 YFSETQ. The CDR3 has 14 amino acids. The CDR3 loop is CASSPDRENYGYTF. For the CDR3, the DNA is TGCGCCAGCAGCCCGGACAGGGAGAACTATGGCTACACCTTC.